Presented here are 17 T cell receptor beta chains from one specimen sequenced in a study of T cell repertoires in cytomegalovirus infection. From the reads, TCRdb called clonotypes with MiXCR, one entry per CDR3 protein. The sample yields 200,000 or so distinct CDR3 sequences, 15% to 20% seen once. The specimen was PBMCs. These TCRs come from a human donor in good health (CMV status not recorded). Some clones in this sample may be carry-over from other donors' samples.

This clonotype came up many times. The chain couples TRBV7-2 to TRBJ1-1; D perhaps matches TRBD1 (5 bases). This CDR3 spans 16 amino acids. The ends were cut back, 1 base at V and 5 bases at J, with 17 bases in the middle. Germline values: CDR1 SGHTA, CDR2 FQGNSA. In DNA, the CDR3 is TGTGCCAGCAGCTTAGTATGGGGCAGCCGAAGGACTGAAGCTTTCTTT. Translation: CASSLVWGSRRTEAFF.

This clonotype was seen more than once but under ten times. Written as DNA, the CDR3 is TGTGCCAGCAGTTTGGGCACAACGAACACTGAAGCTTTCTTT. It specifies CASSLGTTNTEAFF. This chain joins TRBV27 and TRBJ1-1; D is unclear. V was cut by 3 bases and J by 1 base, with 9 bases left in between. This CDR3 spans 14 amino acids. Germline V gives CDR1 MNHEY, CDR2 SMNVEV (reference sequence).

The chain has TRBV28 and TRBJ1-4; D is undetermined. The length of the CDR3 is 15 residues. From germline, CDR1 is MDHEN and CDR2 SYDVKM. Trimming shortened V by 6 bases and J by 0 bases, and 11 bases separated the two germline ends. CDR3 coding DNA: TGTGCCAGCAGCTACCTAACCGCAACTAATGAAAAACTGTTTTTT. It specifies CASSYLTATNEKLFF. The complete variable domain, with remaining parts taken from reference TRBV28 and TRBJ1-4, reads DVKVTQSSRYLVKRTGEKVFLECVQDMDHENMFWYRQDPGLGLRLIYFSYDVKMKEKGDIPEGYSVSREKKERFSLILESASTNQTSMYLCASSYLTATNEKLFFGSGTQLSVL.

There are a few counts of this clonotype. The chain has TRBV7-6 and TRBJ2-7, with D uncertain. Germline V gene sequence: CDR1 SGHVS, CDR2 FNYEAQ. This CDR3 has 13 residues. V dropped 1 base and J dropped 2 bases, with 6 bases sitting between them. CDR3 nucleotides: TGTGCCAGCAGCTTAGATTGGACCTACGAGCAGTACTTC. Translated: CASSLDWTYEQYF.

This clonotype was counted ten times or more. This chain links TRBV7-2 with TRBJ2-3; D might be TRBD1 (5 bases). V was clipped by 2 bases and J by 3 bases, with 9 bases between them. The V gene's germline CDR1 is SGHTA and CDR2 FQGNSA. The CDR3 is made up of 14 amino acids. CDR3 bases: TGTGCCAGCAGCTTATCCGGACATACAGATACGCAGTATTTT. Its translation: CASSLSGHTDTQYF.

Points on this clonotype: One junction end does not reproduce the germline sequence, and a read error may be involved. This chain joins TRBV7-2 and TRBJ2-7; D is perhaps TRBD1 (6 bases). CDR3 length equals 15 residues. Germline V gives CDR1 SGHTA, CDR2 FQGNSA. CDR3 loop: CANSLAGVSSYEQYF. As DNA, the CDR3 is TGTGCCAACAGCTTGGCAGGGGTCTCCTCCTACGAGCAGTACTTC.

CDR3 coding DNA: TGTGCCAGCAGCTCCTCCGGGCGGGATAGGGGAGATACGCAGTATTTT. Its translation is CASSSSGRDRGDTQYF. V is TRBV7-6 and J is TRBJ2-3; possible D gene TRBD2, 6 bases. V was trimmed by 4 bases and J by 5 bases, leaving 19 bases between them. CDR3 length equals 16 residues. CDR1 and CDR2 from the germline V gene are SGHVS and FNYEAQ.

Many counts were recorded for this clonotype. V usage is TRBV7-2 and J usage is TRBJ2-1; 16 bases are shared with TRBD2. The germline gives CDR1 SGHTA, CDR2 FQGNSA. The length of the CDR3 is 18 residues. Trimming cost V 1 base and J 4 bases; bases outside gene matches: 4. The CDR3 here is CASSLGGTSGRAYNEQFF. In DNA, the CDR3 is TGTGCCAGCAGCTTAGGTGGGACTAGCGGGAGGGCTTACAATGAGCAGTTCTTC. Variable domain in full (rest from reference TRBV7-2 and TRBJ2-1): GAGVSQSPSNKVTEKGKDVELRCDPISGHTALYWYRQSLGQGLEFLIYFQGNSAPDKSGLPSDRFSAERTGGSVSTLTIQRTQQEDSAVYLCASSLGGTSGRAYNEQFFGPGTRLTVL.

The gene calls are TRBV2 and TRBJ2-5; D is tentatively TRBD1 or TRBD2 (5 bases each). This CDR3 contains 14 residues. Per the germline V gene, CDR1 is SNHLY and CDR2 is FYNNEI. V lost 7 bases to trimming and J lost 6 bases, with 18 bases between them. The CDR3 DNA follows: TGTGCCAGCACCACTGGAGAGGGGATACAGACCCAGTACTTC. It translates to CASTTGEGIQTQYF.

V usage is TRBV28 and J usage is TRBJ1-1; maybe TRBD1 (5 bases). The germline V gene has CDR1 MDHEN and CDR2 SYDVKM. Trimming cost V 5 bases and J 10 bases, with 17 bases left between them. CDR3 length: 13 residues. The DNA for the CDR3 is TGTGCCAGCAGTCCCCCTCGGGGGGATAGAGCTTTCTTT. The encoded protein is CASSPPRGDRAFF.

This clonotype was counted only a few times. This chain links TRBV7-3 with TRBJ1-2, with D hard to call. In germline, CDR1 is SGHTA, CDR2 FQGTGA. Trimming stripped 4 bases from V and 14 bases from J, with 8 bases between. This CDR3 spans 9 amino acids. The CDR3 DNA follows: TGTGCCAGCAGCTACGGTGGGACCTTC. As protein: CASSYGGTF.

The table lists this clonotype with a few counts. The rearrangement links TRBV5-1 to TRBJ2-7; TRBD1 agrees at 7 bases. Germline assignment: CDR1 SGHRS and CDR2 YFSETQ. The V and J ends lost 4 bases and 6 bases, in that order; junction bases with no gene match: 10. This CDR3 spans 14 amino acids. DNA for the CDR3: TGCGCCAGCAGCCCTTCGACAGGGTTAGGCGAGCAGTACTTC. Residues: CASSPSTGLGEQYF.

Notes on this clonotype: A much larger clone sits a single nucleotide away, making a read error possible. The chain is built from TRBV12-3 or TRBV12-4 and TRBJ1-2; 8 positions agree with TRBD1. CDR3 length equals 13 residues. CDR3 in amino acids: CTSSTGTGGGYTF. The CDR3, as DNA: TGTACCAGCAGCACCGGGACAGGCGGAGGCTACACCTTC.

The chain links TRBV4-2 to TRBJ1-1; tentatively, D is TRBD1 (6 bases). Trimming left V 1 base short and J 1 base short, with 13 bases between. The CDR3 is 16 amino acids. Germline lookup yields CDR1 LGHNA and CDR2 YNFKEQ. The CDR3 reads CASSQVPGARNTEAFF. Here the CDR3 DNA reads TGTGCCAGCAGCCAAGTACCAGGGGCTAGGAACACTGAAGCTTTCTTT.

This clonotype was observed at least ten times. The chain joins TRBV12-3 or TRBV12-4 to TRBJ2-2, with D possibly matching TRBD2 (6 bases). Trimming removed 3 bases at V and 7 bases at J, with 9 bases between. This CDR3 has 13 amino acids. In DNA, the CDR3 is TGTGCCAGCAGTTTGGTCGGGGGCGGGGAGCTGTTTTTT. Its protein product is CASSLVGGGELFF.

This clonotype was detected a few times. This chain links TRBV29-1 with TRBJ2-1; 13 positions agree with TRBD2. The CDR3 covers 13 residues. The V gene end was trimmed by 6 bases and the J gene end by 9 bases; junction bases not matched to a gene: 5. Germline-derived CDR1 and CDR2 are SQVTM and ANQGSEA. This chain's CDR3 is CSVRTSGSGEQFF. CDR3 nucleotides: TGCAGCGTCAGGACTAGCGGGAGTGGTGAGCAGTTCTTC.

This clonotype appeared a few times. The chain couples TRBV12-3 or TRBV12-4 to TRBJ2-7; TRBD2 matches 10 bases. V gave up 6 bases and J gave up 6 bases; unmatched junction bases: 8. The CDR3 length is 14 residues. The CDR3 protein is CASRASGRAAEQYF. For the CDR3, the DNA is TGTGCCAGCAGGGCGAGCGGGAGGGCGGCCGAGCAGTACTTC.